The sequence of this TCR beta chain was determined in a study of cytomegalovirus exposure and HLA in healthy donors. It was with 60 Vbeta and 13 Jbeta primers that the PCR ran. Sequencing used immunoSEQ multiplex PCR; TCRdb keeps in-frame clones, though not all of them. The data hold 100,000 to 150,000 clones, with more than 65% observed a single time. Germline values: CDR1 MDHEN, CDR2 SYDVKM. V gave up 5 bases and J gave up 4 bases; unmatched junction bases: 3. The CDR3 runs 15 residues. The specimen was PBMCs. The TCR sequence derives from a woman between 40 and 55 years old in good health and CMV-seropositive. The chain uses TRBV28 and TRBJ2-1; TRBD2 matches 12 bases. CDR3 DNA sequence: TGTGCCAGCAGTGGGACTAGCGGGTTGTACAATGAGCAGTTCTTC. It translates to CASSGTSGLYNEQFF.